The 5 T cell receptor beta chains reported below all come from one sample, sequenced in a study of shared clonotypes between healthy human individuals. Sequenced by immunoSEQ multiplex PCR; TCRdb stores in-frame clones only, minus some. This sample has about 2.5 million clones, with 80% to 95% found just once. Input material: naive CD4+ T cells from PBMCs. Subset specified: CD45RA+ positively selected. These receptors came from a man aged 18 to 30 in good health. Some clones in this sample may be carry-over from other donors' samples.

This clone was counted between two and nine times. The rearrangement links TRBV6-1 to TRBJ1-3, with TRBD1 matching 7 bases. The CDR3 runs to 14 residues. J gave up 3 bases and V 4 bases, and 3 bases lay outside the gene matches. The germline V gene encodes CDR1 MNHNS and CDR2 SASEGT. The CDR3 is CASSVRQGGNTIYF. CDR3 nucleotide sequence: TGTGCCAGCAGTGTACGACAGGGTGGAAACACCATATATTTT.

The V and J genes are TRBV28 and TRBJ2-1; 7 bases are a match to TRBD2. Losses at the gene ends were 6 bases for V and 7 bases for J; bases not matched to a gene: 9. Germline CDR1 and CDR2: MDHEN and SYDVKM. There are 14 residues in the CDR3. The CDR3 spells CASRNGRRRNEQFF. In DNA form, the CDR3 reads TGTGCCAGCAGGAACGGGAGGAGGAGGAATGAGCAGTTCTTC.

This chain joins TRBV27 and TRBJ1-1; D remains ambiguous. Looked up from germline, CDR1 is MNHEY and CDR2 is SMNVEV (reference sequence). Trimming removed 3 bases at V and 3 bases at J, with 8 bases between. The CDR3 has 13 residues. The DNA of the CDR3 is TGTGCCAGCAGTTTCTGGGGTGACACTGAAGCTTTCTTT. This gives the protein CASSFWGDTEAFF.

The chain recombines TRBV9 with TRBJ1-1; maybe TRBD1 (5 bases). This CDR3 has 14 residues. The germline V gene encodes CDR1 SGDLS and CDR2 YYNGEE. V lost 0 bases to trimming and J lost 5 bases, with 11 bases between them. The CDR3 nucleotides read TGTGCCAGCAGCGTAGTTGGGAAGGGGACTGAAGCTTTCTTT. Its protein is CASSVVGKGTEAFF.

V and J are TRBV2 and TRBJ2-3; no clear D gene. The CDR3 is 13 residues long. Per germline, CDR1 SNHLY and CDR2 FYNNEI. V was cut by 4 bases and J by 7 bases, with 12 bases left in between. The CDR3 is CASSVLTQNTQYF. The CDR3 nucleotides read TGTGCCAGCAGTGTCCTAACTCAGAATACGCAGTATTTT.